Sequencing of this TCR beta chain was carried out in a study of blood T cell repertoires in COVID-19. V dropped 5 bases and J dropped 0 bases, with 13 bases sitting between them. The germline CDR1 and CDR2 sequences are SEHNR and FQNEAQ (reference sequence). CDR3 length: 16 amino acids. Generated by immunoSEQ multiplex PCR, the TCRdb table keeps only in-frame clones and is missing some. This table has some 300,000 clones, 80% to 90% appearing once. The V gene is TRBV7-9, the J gene TRBJ2-2; D is perhaps TRBD1 (6 bases). Sequencing was done on a sample of peripheral blood. This TCR was recovered from a woman aged 50 to 60 with COVID-19, enrolled during active disease. The CDR3 bases are TGTGCCAGCAGCCGCCAAACAGGGTCGAACACCGGGGAGCTGTTTTTT. Translation: CASSRQTGSNTGELFF. Using reference TRBV7-9 and TRBJ2-2 for the parts outside the CDR3, the full variable domain is DTGVSQNPRHKITKRGQNVTFRCDPISEHNRLYWYRQTLGQGPEFLTYFQNEAQLEKSRLLSDRFSAERPKGSFSTLEIQRTEQGDSAMYLCASSRQTGSNTGELFFGEGSRLTVL.